These T cell receptor beta chains were read from a single sample in a study of blood T cells in healthy people across ages. TCRdb fed the 5' RACE reads into MiXCR, producing one record per CDR3 protein. The sample records hundreds of thousands of distinct CDR3 sequences, around 36% being singletons. The sample taken for sequencing was blood. The receptors derive from a man younger than 35 in good health. Both conserved end residues are part of each CDR3.

cdr3_length | j_call | v_call | cdr3_aa
15 | TRBJ2-7 | TRBV4-3 | CASSQERQGAYEQYF
13 | TRBJ1-2 | TRBV12-3/TRBV12-4 | CASSPGQGSGYTF
15 | TRBJ2-5 | TRBV6-5 | CASTHSGTGMDEQYF
11 | TRBJ1-1 | TRBV2 | CATRGFTEAFF
16 | TRBJ1-2 | TRBV9 | CASSVDPGAPLYGYTF
12 | TRBJ2-7 | TRBV29-1 | CSVPRGDYEQYF
15 | TRBJ2-3 | TRBV10-3 | CAISEGTGIRDTQYF
12 | TRBJ2-3 | TRBV12-3/TRBV12-4 | CASSATGLSQYF
14 | TRBJ1-6 | TRBV5-4 | CASSLGRANSPLHF
12 | TRBJ1-2 | TRBV9 | CASSAAPYGYTF
15 | TRBJ2-3 | TRBV7-2 | CASSSSGGAIDTQYF
16 | TRBJ2-1 | TRBV20-1 | CSAQGLAGGPVNEQFF
14 | TRBJ2-7 | TRBV20-1 | CSASYRGPSYEQYF
15 | TRBJ1-1 | TRBV7-2 | CASSLGVGLNTETFF
18 | TRBJ2-5 | TRBV7-8 | CASSFEAVRDPIQETQYF
15 | TRBJ2-5 | TRBV12-3/TRBV12-4 | CASSPPWQGGNEQYF
17 | TRBJ2-6 | TRBV7-9 | CASSLTGQGSGANVLTF
17 | TRBJ2-4 | TRBV10-3 | CAISESTPGLAKNIQYF
16 | TRBJ1-4 | TRBV5-1 | CASSSFGGQGREKLFF
14 | TRBJ2-1 | TRBV5-4 | CASSGLGGDNEQFF
12 | TRBJ2-1 | TRBV7-9 | CASSIGTYEQFF
18 | TRBJ1-4 | TRBV4-3 | CASSQARERDRPNEKLFF
15 | TRBJ2-1 | TRBV7-9 | CASSLRKDYNNEQFF
15 | TRBJ2-1 | TRBV20-1 | CSASPGWGALNEQFF
13 | - | TRBV12-3/TRBV12-4 | CASSLGQLETQYF
13 | TRBJ2-3 | TRBV4-1 | CASSQEWEDTQYF
15 | TRBJ1-4 | TRBV4-2 | CASSQDQNPSEKLFF
17 | TRBJ2-1 | TRBV5-5 | CASSPYSRRGVFNEQFF
13 | TRBJ2-5 | TRBV12-3/TRBV12-4 | CASSLRGSGAQYF
14 | TRBJ2-5 | TRBV9 | CASSVGGQQETQYF
14 | TRBJ1-2 | TRBV20-1 | CSAKIRDRSYGYTF
16 | TRBJ2-1 | TRBV4-1 | CASSQPAGSSYNEQFF
15 | TRBJ1-2 | TRBV2 | CASSSSRTSLYGYTF
13 | TRBJ1-1 | TRBV9 | CASSATINTEAFF
14 | TRBJ1-1 | TRBV20-1 | CSARSGGVNTEAFF
14 | TRBJ2-2 | TRBV21-1 | CASTPHPKTGELFF
15 | TRBJ2-5 | TRBV7-8 | CASSLAPVLQETQYF
15 | - | TRBV4-1 | CASSQVSGNYNEQYF
12 | TRBJ2-3 | TRBV10-3 | CASSTGAGFQYF
15 | TRBJ2-7 | TRBV6-2/TRBV6-3 | CASSYVDPLPYEQYF